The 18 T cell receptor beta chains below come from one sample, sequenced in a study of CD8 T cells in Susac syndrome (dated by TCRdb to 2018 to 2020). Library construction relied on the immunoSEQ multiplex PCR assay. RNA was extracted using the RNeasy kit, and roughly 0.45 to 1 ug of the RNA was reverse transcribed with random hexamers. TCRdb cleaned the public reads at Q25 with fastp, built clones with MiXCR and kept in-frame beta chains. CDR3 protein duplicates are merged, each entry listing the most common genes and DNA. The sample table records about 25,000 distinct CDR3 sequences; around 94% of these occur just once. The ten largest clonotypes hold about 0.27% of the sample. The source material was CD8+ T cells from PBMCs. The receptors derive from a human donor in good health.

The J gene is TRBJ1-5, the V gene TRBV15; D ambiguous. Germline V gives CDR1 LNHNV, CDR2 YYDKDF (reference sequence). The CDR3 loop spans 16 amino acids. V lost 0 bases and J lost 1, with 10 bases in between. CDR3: CATSRDGFVSNQPQHF. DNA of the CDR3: TGTGCCACCAGCAGAGATGGTTTCGTGAGCAATCAGCCCCAGCATTTT.

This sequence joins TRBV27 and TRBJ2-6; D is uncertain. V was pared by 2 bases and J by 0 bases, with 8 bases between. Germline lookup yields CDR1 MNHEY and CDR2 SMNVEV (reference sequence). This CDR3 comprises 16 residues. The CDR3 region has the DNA TGTGCCAGCAGTTTAGCCCCAGGCTCTGGGGCCAACGTCCTGACTTTC. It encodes CASSLAPGSGANVLTF.

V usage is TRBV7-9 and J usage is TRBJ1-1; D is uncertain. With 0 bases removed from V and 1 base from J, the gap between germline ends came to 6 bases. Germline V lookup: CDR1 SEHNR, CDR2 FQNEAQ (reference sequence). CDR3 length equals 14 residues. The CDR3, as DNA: TGTGCCAGCAGCTTAGCCTTGGGGAACACTGAAGCTTTCTTT. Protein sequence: CASSLALGNTEAFF. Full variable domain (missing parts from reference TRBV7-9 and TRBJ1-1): DTGVSQNPRHKITKRGQNVTFRCDPISEHNRLYWYRQTLGQGPEFLTYFQNEAQLEKSRLLSDRFSAERPKGSFSTLEIQRTEQGDSAMYLCASSLALGNTEAFFGQGTRLTVV.

The CDR3 here is CASSFGQGGNTEAFF. The CDR3 coding sequence is TGTGCCAGCAGTTTCGGGCAGGGGGGGAACACTGAAGCTTTCTTT. V is TRBV12-3 or TRBV12-4 and J is TRBJ1-1; the match to TRBD1 covers 7 bases. The CDR3 is 15 amino acids. V was pared by 3 bases and J by 1 base, with 5 bases of the junction left unmatched.

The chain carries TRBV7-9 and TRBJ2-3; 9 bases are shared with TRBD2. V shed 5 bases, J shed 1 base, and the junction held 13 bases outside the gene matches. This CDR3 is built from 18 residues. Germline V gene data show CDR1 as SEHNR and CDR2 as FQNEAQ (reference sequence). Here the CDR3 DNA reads TGTGCCAGCAGCGGTGGGGGCGGGGGGGCCGAACGCACAGATACGCAGTATTTT. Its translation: CASSGGGGGAERTDTQYF.

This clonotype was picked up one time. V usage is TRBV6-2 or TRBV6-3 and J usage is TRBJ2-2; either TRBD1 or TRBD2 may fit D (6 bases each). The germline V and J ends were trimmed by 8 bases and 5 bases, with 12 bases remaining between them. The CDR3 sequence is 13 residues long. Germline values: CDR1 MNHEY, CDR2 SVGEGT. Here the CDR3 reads CASGPGATGELFF. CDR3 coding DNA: TGTGCCAGCGGTCCGGGGGCAACCGGGGAGCTGTTTTTT.

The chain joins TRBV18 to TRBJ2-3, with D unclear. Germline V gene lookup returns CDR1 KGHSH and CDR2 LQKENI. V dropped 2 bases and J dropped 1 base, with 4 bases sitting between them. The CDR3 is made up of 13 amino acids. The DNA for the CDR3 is TGTGCCAGCTCACCAGTCCGCACAGATACGCAGTATTTT. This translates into CASSPVRTDTQYF. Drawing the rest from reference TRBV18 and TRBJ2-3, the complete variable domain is NAGVMQNPRHLVRRRGQEARLRCSPMKGHSHVYWYRQLPEEGLKFMVYLQKENIIDESGMPKERFSAEFPKEGPSILRIQQVVRGDSAAYFCASSPVRTDTQYFGPGTRLTVL.

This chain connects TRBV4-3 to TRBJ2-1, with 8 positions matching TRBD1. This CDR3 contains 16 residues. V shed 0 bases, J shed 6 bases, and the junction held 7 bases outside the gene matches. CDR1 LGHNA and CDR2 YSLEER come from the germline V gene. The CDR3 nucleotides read TGCGCCAGCAGCCAAGATCCACAGGGGGGATCCAATGAGCAGTTCTTC. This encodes CASSQDPQGGSNEQFF.

The CDR3 DNA is TGCGCCAGCAGCCAAGATGGCCGGGATGCAGATACGCAGTATTTT. As protein: CASSQDGRDADTQYF. The chain joins TRBV4-3 to TRBJ2-3, with a weak D call TRBD2 (5 bases). V was clipped by 0 bases and J by 4 bases, with 11 bases between them. Germline loops: CDR1 LGHNA, CDR2 YSLEER. The CDR3 loop spans 15 amino acids.

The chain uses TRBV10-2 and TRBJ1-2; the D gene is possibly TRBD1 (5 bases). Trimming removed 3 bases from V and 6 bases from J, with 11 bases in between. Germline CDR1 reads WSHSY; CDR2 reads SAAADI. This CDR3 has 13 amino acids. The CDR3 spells CASSDGGFNGYTF. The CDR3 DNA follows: TGCGCCAGCAGTGACGGGGGATTCAATGGCTACACCTTC.

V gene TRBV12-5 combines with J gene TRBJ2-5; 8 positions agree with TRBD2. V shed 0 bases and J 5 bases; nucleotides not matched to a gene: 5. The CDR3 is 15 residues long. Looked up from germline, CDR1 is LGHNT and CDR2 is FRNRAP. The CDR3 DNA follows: TGTGCTAGTGGTTTGGTCGTGGGCGGGGGGGAGACCCAGTACTTC. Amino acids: CASGLVVGGGETQYF.

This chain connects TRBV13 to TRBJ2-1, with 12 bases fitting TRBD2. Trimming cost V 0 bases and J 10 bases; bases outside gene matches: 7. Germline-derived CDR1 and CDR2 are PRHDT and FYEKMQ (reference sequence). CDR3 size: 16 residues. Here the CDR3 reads CASSLGASGGAREQFF. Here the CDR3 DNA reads TGTGCCAGCAGCTTAGGTGCTAGCGGGGGGGCCAGAGAGCAGTTCTTC.

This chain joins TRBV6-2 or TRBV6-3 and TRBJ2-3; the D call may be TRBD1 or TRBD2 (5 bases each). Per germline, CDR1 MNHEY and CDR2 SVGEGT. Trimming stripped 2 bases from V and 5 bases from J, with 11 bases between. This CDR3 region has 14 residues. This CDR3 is CASSYGGGGDTQYF. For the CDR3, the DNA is TGTGCCAGCAGTTACGGTGGGGGTGGAGATACGCAGTATTTT.

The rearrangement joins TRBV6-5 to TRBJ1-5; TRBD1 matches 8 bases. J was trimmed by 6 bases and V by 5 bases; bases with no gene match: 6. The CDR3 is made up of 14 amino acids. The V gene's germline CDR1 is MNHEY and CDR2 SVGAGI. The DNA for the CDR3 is TGTGCCAGCAGTCAGACAGGGGAGGGTCAGCCCCAGCATTTT. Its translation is CASSQTGEGQPQHF.

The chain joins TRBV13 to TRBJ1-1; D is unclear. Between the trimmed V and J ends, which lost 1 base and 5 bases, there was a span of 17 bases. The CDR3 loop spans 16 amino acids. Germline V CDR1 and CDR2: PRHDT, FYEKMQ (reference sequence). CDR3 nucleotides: TGTGCCAGCAGCTTAGAGGGTGGAGGGCGTGGAACTGAAGCTTTCTTT. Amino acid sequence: CASSLEGGGRGTEAFF.

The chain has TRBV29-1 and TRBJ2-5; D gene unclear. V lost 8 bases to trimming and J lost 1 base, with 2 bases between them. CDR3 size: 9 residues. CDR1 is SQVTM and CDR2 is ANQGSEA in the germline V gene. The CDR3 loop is CSPQETQYF. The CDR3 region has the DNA TGCAGCCCCCAAGAGACCCAGTACTTC.

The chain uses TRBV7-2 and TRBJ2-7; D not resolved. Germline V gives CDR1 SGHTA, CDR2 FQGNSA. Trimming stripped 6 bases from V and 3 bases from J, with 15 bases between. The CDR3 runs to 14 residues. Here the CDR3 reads CASSLMRGDYEQYF. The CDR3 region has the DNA TGTGCCAGCAGTTTGATGCGCGGTGACTACGAGCAGTACTTC.

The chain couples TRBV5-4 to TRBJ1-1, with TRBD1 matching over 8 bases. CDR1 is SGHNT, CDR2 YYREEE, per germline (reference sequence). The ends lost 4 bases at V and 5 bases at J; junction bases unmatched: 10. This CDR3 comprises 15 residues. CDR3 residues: CASSGGQGGRTEAFF. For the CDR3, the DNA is TGTGCCAGCAGCGGCGGACAGGGAGGCAGGACTGAAGCTTTCTTT.